Listed below are T cell receptor beta chains from one sample, sequenced in a study of OX40 agonist ivuxolimab in advanced cancers. Generated by immunoSEQ multiplex PCR, the TCRdb table keeps only in-frame clones and is missing some. The sample shows approximately 73,000 clones, about nine tenths of them seen only once. This material consisted of CD4+ or CD8+ T cells sorted from blood, taken in a trial of the OX40 agonist ivuxolimab. Receptors originate from an adult with an advanced solid tumor such as melanoma, head and neck, liver or kidney cancer. Each CDR3 is given with its conserved first and last residue. The order of the fields is J gene, clone size, V gene, D gene, CDR3 DNA, CDR3 protein. A D gene is named only where the DNA matches it firmly. Only some rows state a clone size, as once, few, many or a class for expanded clones.

j_gene: TRBJ1-5; abundance: NA; v_gene: TRBV28; d_gene: NA; CDR3nt: TGTGCCAGCAGCCCTGGGTCCTTTAGGAGCAATCAGCCCCAGCATTTT; CDR3aa: CASSPGSFRSNQPQHF
j_gene: TRBJ2-5; abundance: once; v_gene: TRBV2; d_gene: NA; CDR3nt: TGTGCCAGCAGGGTAAAGCGGCAGACCCAGTACTTC; CDR3aa: CASRVKRQTQYF
j_gene: TRBJ2-1; abundance: NA; v_gene: TRBV5-1; d_gene: NA; CDR3nt: TGCGCCAGCAGCTTGGCCGCAGGAACCTCCTACAATGAGCAGTTCTTC; CDR3aa: CASSLAAGTSYNEQFF
j_gene: TRBJ2-2; abundance: NA; v_gene: TRBV29-1; d_gene: NA; CDR3nt: TGCAGCGTTGAATTGGTCGGGGAGCTGTTTTTT; CDR3aa: CSVELVGELFF
j_gene: TRBJ2-5; abundance: NA; v_gene: TRBV9; d_gene: NA; CDR3nt: TGTGCCAGCAGCGCTGGGGATCCAATACGGACCCAGTACTTC; CDR3aa: CASSAGDPIRTQYF
j_gene: TRBJ1-3; abundance: NA; v_gene: TRBV6-6; d_gene: NA; CDR3nt: TGTGCCAGCAGTTACGGGCCTGGAAACACCATATATTTT; CDR3aa: CASSYGPGNTIYF
j_gene: TRBJ2-1; abundance: NA; v_gene: TRBV2; d_gene: NA; CDR3nt: TGTGCCAGCAGGGAAACAGGGAGCTCCTACAATGAGCAGTTCTTC; CDR3aa: CASRETGSSYNEQFF
j_gene: TRBJ2-3; abundance: NA; v_gene: TRBV11-3; d_gene: NA; CDR3nt: TGTGCCAGCAGCTTAGGCGGACCTTCGGATACGCAGTATTTT; CDR3aa: CASSLGGPSDTQYF
j_gene: TRBJ2-7; abundance: NA; v_gene: TRBV6-1; d_gene: NA; CDR3nt: TGTGCCAGCCAGTCGGGACCAGCGGACTACGAGCAGTACTTC; CDR3aa: CASQSGPADYEQYF
j_gene: TRBJ1-3; abundance: NA; v_gene: TRBV19; d_gene: NA; CDR3nt: TGTGCCAGTCGGGGGGACTGGGAAGGAAACACCATATATTTT; CDR3aa: CASRGDWEGNTIYF
j_gene: TRBJ2-1; abundance: NA; v_gene: TRBV5-4; d_gene: TRBD2; CDR3nt: TGTGCCAGCAGCTTGGGAACTAGCGGGAACGATGAGCAGTTCTTC; CDR3aa: CASSLGTSGNDEQFF
j_gene: TRBJ2-1; abundance: NA; v_gene: TRBV6-4; d_gene: NA; CDR3nt: TGTGCCAGCACCCTAGGGGGGCGGGAGCGCTACAATGAGCAGTTCTTC; CDR3aa: CASTLGGRERYNEQFF
j_gene: TRBJ1-3; abundance: NA; v_gene: TRBV7-9; d_gene: NA; CDR3nt: TGTGCCAGCAGCTTAGGAGGAAACACCATATATTTT; CDR3aa: CASSLGGNTIYF
j_gene: TRBJ2-7; abundance: NA; v_gene: TRBV29-1; d_gene: NA; CDR3nt: TGCAGCGTAGTAAACAGGGCGAGGCGGGAGCAGTACTTC; CDR3aa: CSVVNRARREQYF